What follows are 27 T cell receptor beta chains derived from one specimen sequenced in a study of molecular identifiers for immune sequencing clone quantification (dated by TCRdb to 2016 to 2019). Receptors were amplified or captured by PCR. The data were produced on an Illumina HiSeq 4000. The public reads were quality trimmed at Q25 with fastp and then assembled into clones with MiXCR by TCRdb, keeping productive beta chains. Rows matching on CDR3 protein sequence are summarized as one entry with the most common DNA and genes. Here the sample has approximately 500,000 distinct CDR3 sequences; around a fifth occur a single time. The top ten clonotypes cover more than 0.8% of the sample. Sequenced sample: naive CD8+ T cells from blood, with Jurkat cell RNA spiked in. The cell subset or site label of this sample denotes: FACS-sorted CD8+CD4-CCR7+CD45RA+ naive T cells. The source is a human donor in good health. Some libraries in this study had Jurkat cell RNA spiked in.

This clonotype was picked up a small number of times. The V call is TRBV6-2 or TRBV6-3, the J call TRBJ2-7; D uncertain. The V gene lost 6 bases and the J gene lost 6 bases, with 12 bases spanning the gap. The CDR3 totals 12 residues. Germline lookup yields CDR1 MNHEY and CDR2 SVGEGT. In DNA form, the CDR3 reads TGTGCCAGCAGGGAAGGGTTCTCCGAGCAGTACTTC. Its protein is CASREGFSEQYF.

This clonotype appeared many times. The CDR3 bases are TGTGCCAGCAGCCAAGAGGACAGCCCATACACCGGGGAGCTGTTTTTT. This codes for CASSQEDSPYTGELFF. This chain connects TRBV14 to TRBJ2-2; perhaps TRBD1 as D (6 bases). CDR3 length: 16 amino acids. The germline CDR1 and CDR2 sequences are SGHDN and FVKESK. Deletions cut 0 bases from V and 3 bases from J, with 11 bases between.

The table lists this clonotype with a count of one. The J gene is TRBJ2-7, the V gene TRBV7-9, with 8 nucleotides matching TRBD1. This CDR3 has 14 amino acids. Germline values: CDR1 SEHNR, CDR2 FQNEAQ (reference sequence). V shed 5 bases, J shed 9 bases, and the junction held 12 bases outside the gene matches. The CDR3 DNA reads TGTGCCAGCAGCCACGACAGGGGCCCAACAGGGCAGTACTTC. Translation gives CASSHDRGPTGQYF.

This clonotype turned up a few times. The chain uses TRBV20-1 and TRBJ2-3; 11 bases align to TRBD2. J gave up 2 bases and V 0 bases, and 13 bases lay outside the gene matches. CDR3 length: 19 amino acids. CDR1 DFQATT and CDR2 SNEGSKA come from the germline V gene (reference sequence). The CDR3 reads CSARDSSGRGLLTTDTQYF. The CDR3, as DNA: TGCAGTGCTAGAGATAGTAGCGGGAGGGGCCTATTAACCACAGATACGCAGTATTTT.

This clonotype was detected once. V usage is TRBV6-4 and J usage is TRBJ2-3, with TRBD2 matching over 12 bases. CDR1 is MRHNA, CDR2 SNTAGT, per germline. The ends lost 8 bases at V and 0 bases at J; junction bases unmatched: 12. The CDR3 runs 18 residues. CDR3 sequence: CASPRLAGAIASTDTQYF. The CDR3 nucleotides are TGTGCCAGCCCTCGACTAGCGGGAGCCATCGCTAGCACAGATACGCAGTATTTT.

On this clonotype itself: A much larger clone differs by one base, so this may be a read error. The rearrangement uses TRBV6-6 and TRBJ1-1, with a possible D match to TRBD1 (5 bases). Trimming removed 6 bases at V and 9 bases at J, with 26 bases between. Germline CDR1 is MNHNY and CDR2 is SVGAGI (reference sequence). CDR3 length equals 16 residues. CDR3: CASRGTGGAVYTKAFF. For the CDR3, the DNA is TGTGCCAGCAGAGGGACGGGAGGGGCGGTGTATACTAAAGCTTTCTTT.

A remark on this clonotype: Relative to the germline gene, one junction end is altered; a read error may explain this. In DNA form, the CDR3 reads TGTGCCACCAGCGGTGGACTACTGAACACCGGGGAGCCGTTTTTT. This sequence encodes CATSGGLLNTGEPFF. The rearrangement uses TRBV15 and TRBJ2-2; a possible D gene is TRBD2 (6 bases). The V gene's germline CDR1 is LNHNV and CDR2 YYDKDF (reference sequence). The CDR3 extends over 15 amino acids.

The V and J genes are TRBV2 and TRBJ1-2; TRBD1 matches 12 bases. The CDR3 loop spans 17 amino acids. Germline loops: CDR1 SNHLY, CDR2 FYNNEI. Trimming removed 7 bases from V and 1 base from J; junction bases left unmatched: 10. CDR3 bases: TGTGCCAGCACCACCGGGACAGGGGGCCTTTATAACTATGGCTACACCTTC. It is translated as CASTTGTGGLYNYGYTF.

On this clonotype: A much larger clone lies a single base off, so this may be a read error. The rearrangement uses TRBV28 and TRBJ2-7; no clear D gene. CDR1 is MDHEN and CDR2 is SYDVKM in the germline V gene. The CDR3 has 14 residues. CDR3 residues: CASSPRATVYEQHF. The CDR3 region has the DNA TGTGCCAGCAGTCCTCGAGCGACGGTCTACGAGCAGCACTTC.

This clonotype was recorded many times. The CDR3 here is CSVEDGGGQPQHF. In nucleotides, the CDR3 is TGCAGCGTTGAAGATGGGGGGGGGCAGCCCCAGCATTTT. The rearrangement uses TRBV29-1 and TRBJ1-5; possible D gene TRBD1, 5 bases. Germline-derived CDR1 and CDR2 are SQVTM and ANQGSEA. The CDR3 is 13 residues long. The ends were cut back, 0 bases at V and 7 bases at J, with 10 bases in the middle.

At least ten counts were recorded for this clonotype. CDR3 nucleotides: TGTGCCAGCAGTGACGGGGCATACAATCAGCCCCAGCATTTT. This codes for CASSDGAYNQPQHF. The genes are TRBV25-1 and TRBJ1-5; a weak D match, TRBD1 (5 bases). CDR3 size: 14 residues. The ends were cut back, 3 bases at V and 3 bases at J, with 9 bases in the middle. Germline V gene data show CDR1 as MGHDK and CDR2 as SYGVNS. Full variable domain (outside the CDR3, taken from reference TRBV25-1 and TRBJ1-5): EADIYQTPRYLVIGTGKKITLECSQTMGHDKMYWYQQDPGMELHLIHYSYGVNSTEKGDLSSESTVSRIRTEHFPLTLESARPSHTSQYLCASSDGAYNQPQHFGDGTRLSIL.

The sample holds many counts of this clonotype. V and J are TRBV30 and TRBJ1-1; D remains unclear. In germline, CDR1 is GTSNPN, CDR2 SVGIG (reference sequence). Trimming removed 5 bases from V and 0 bases from J, with 7 bases in between. This CDR3 is built from 12 residues. CDR3 loop: CAWGPVNTEAFF. As DNA, the CDR3 is TGTGCCTGGGGCCCGGTGAACACTGAAGCTTTCTTT.

CDR3 in amino acids: CASSQEVRPRNTIYF. CDR3 sequence (DNA): TGCGCCAGCAGCCAAGAGGTCAGGCCACGAAACACCATATATTTT. The V call is TRBV4-3, the J call TRBJ1-3; D unclear. CDR1 is LGHNA, CDR2 YSLEER, per germline. The CDR3 is made up of 15 amino acids. V lost 0 bases to trimming and J lost 5 bases, with 11 bases between them.

This clonotype was detected many times. The gene calls are TRBV4-2 and TRBJ2-7; 7 bases match TRBD2. V was pared by 1 base and J by 3 bases, with 6 bases of the junction left unmatched. The CDR3 is 15 amino acids. Germline CDR1 is LGHNA and CDR2 is YNFKEQ. CDR3 nucleotides: TGTGCCAGCAGCCAAGTCCCGGGGGGTATCTACGAGCAGTACTTC. Translating it yields CASSQVPGGIYEQYF.

This clonotype has more than one count but fewer than ten. V is TRBV4-1 and J is TRBJ2-7; 8 nucleotides match TRBD2. Germline loops: CDR1 MGHRA, CDR2 YSYEKL. CDR3 length: 15 amino acids. The junction had 5 bases not matched to a gene; V was cut back by 0 bases and J by 4 bases. Here the CDR3 DNA reads TGCGCCAGCAGCCAAGATCGACAGCGGGGGTACGAGCAGTACTTC. Translating gives CASSQDRQRGYEQYF.

The genes are TRBV11-2 and TRBJ2-1, with 7 positions matching TRBD2. The CDR3 is 13 residues long. Germline assignment: CDR1 SGHAT and CDR2 FQNNGV. Losses at the gene ends were 0 bases for V and 10 bases for J; bases not matched to a gene: 3. CDR3 loop: CASSLEPGGEQFF. The CDR3, as DNA: TGTGCCAGCAGCTTAGAACCGGGAGGAGAGCAGTTCTTC.

The rearrangement links TRBV29-1 to TRBJ2-7; possible D gene TRBD2, 6 bases. Germline V gene data show CDR1 as SQVTM and CDR2 as ANQGSEA. The ends were cut back, 5 bases at V and 0 bases at J, with 11 bases in the middle. The CDR3 has 13 residues. CDR3 in amino acids: CSVRDGSSYEQYF. CDR3 DNA sequence: TGCAGCGTTCGGGACGGGAGCTCCTACGAGCAGTACTTC.

This clonotype has more than one count but fewer than ten. The chain couples TRBV30 to TRBJ1-1; D is uncertain. This CDR3 comprises 13 residues. Germline V gene lookup returns CDR1 GTSNPN and CDR2 SVGIG (reference sequence). V lost 3 bases to trimming and J lost 4 bases, with 12 bases between them. CDR3 residues: CAWRPPGSTEAFF. In DNA, the CDR3 is TGTGCCTGGAGACCTCCGGGGTCCACTGAAGCTTTCTTT.

Many counts were recorded for this clonotype. The CDR3 sequence: CASSLIGGPRNEQFF. Here the CDR3 DNA reads TGTGCCAGCAGCTTAATCGGGGGGCCCCGCAATGAGCAGTTCTTC. V gene TRBV7-2 combines with J gene TRBJ2-1; TRBD2 is a possible D gene (7 bases). The CDR3 covers 15 residues. CDR1 SGHTA and CDR2 FQGNSA come from the germline V gene. V was trimmed by 2 bases and J by 6 bases, leaving 14 bases between them.

The rearrangement links TRBV6-1 to TRBJ2-7; tentative D call: TRBD1 (6 bases). Germline assignment: CDR1 MNHNS and CDR2 SASEGT. CDR3 length equals 13 residues. Deletions cut 3 bases from V and 4 bases from J, with 10 bases between. CDR3 in DNA: TGTGCCAGCAGTGACGGACAGTTATACGAGCAGTACTTC. It yields the protein CASSDGQLYEQYF.

The chain employs TRBV20-1 and TRBJ1-1, with a tentative D call TRBD1 (6 bases). Germline CDR1 and CDR2: DFQATT and SNEGSKA (reference sequence). The CDR3 consists of 13 residues. Trimming stripped 0 bases from V and 5 bases from J, with 10 bases between. CDR3 bases: TGCAGTGCTAGAGATGGCAGGGGAACTGAAGCTTTCTTT. Protein product: CSARDGRGTEAFF.

The chain recombines TRBV28 with TRBJ2-3; 11 bases are a match to TRBD2. Germline V gene lookup returns CDR1 MDHEN and CDR2 SYDVKM. CDR3 size: 18 residues. Trimming removed 4 bases from V and 0 bases from J; junction bases left unmatched: 9. The CDR3 region has the DNA TGTGCCAGCAGTTACGGGACTAGCGGATATACTAGCACAGATACGCAGTATTTT. Protein product: CASSYGTSGYTSTDTQYF.

On this clonotype itself: This may come from a read error, since a much larger clone is one base off. The rearrangement links TRBV20-1 to TRBJ2-7; 8 bases are a match to TRBD2. Unmatched junction bases numbered 19, after V lost 0 bases and J lost 6 bases. Germline assignment: CDR1 DFQATT and CDR2 SNEGSKA (reference sequence). The CDR3 runs 18 residues. This chain's CDR3 is CSARDAGPAGDLGREQYF. DNA for the CDR3: TGCAGTGCTAGAGATGCGGGACCAGCGGGAGACTTGGGGCGCGAGCAGTACTTC.

V gene TRBV5-1 combines with J gene TRBJ1-1; no definite D call. The CDR3 has 15 residues. V was shortened by 0 bases and J by 1 base, with 10 bases between the two germline ends. Per germline, CDR1 SGHRS and CDR2 YFSETQ. CDR3 loop: CASSLEARPNTEAFF. CDR3 in DNA: TGCGCCAGCAGCTTGGAGGCCAGACCGAACACTGAAGCTTTCTTT.

A single count supports this clonotype. A read error may be the cause here, since a much bigger clone is one base away. V gene TRBV7-9 combines with J gene TRBJ1-1; 7 positions agree with TRBD1. Trimming removed 1 base from V and 11 bases from J; junction bases left unmatched: 7. Germline V gives CDR1 SEHNR, CDR2 FQNEAQ (reference sequence). The CDR3 extends over 13 amino acids. CDR3 sequence reads: CASSLDGTELAFF. The CDR3, as DNA: TGTGCCAGCAGCTTAGATGGGACAGAGCTGGCTTTCTTT.

This clonotype was observed many times. For the CDR3, the DNA is TGTGCCAGCAGCACTTGGACAGGCCTAAGCACAGATACGCAGTATTTT. It is translated as CASSTWTGLSTDTQYF. The rearrangement uses TRBV9 and TRBJ2-3; 7 bases fit TRBD1. The CDR3 extends over 16 amino acids. From germline, CDR1 is SGDLS and CDR2 YYNGEE. J was trimmed by 0 bases and V by 4 bases; bases with no gene match: 8.

The chain employs TRBV27 and TRBJ2-5, with 9 bases that match TRBD2. After removal of 3 bases from V and 2 bases from J, the junction contained 4 bases not matched to a gene. From germline, CDR1 is MNHEY and CDR2 SMNVEV (reference sequence). The CDR3 spans 15 residues. Here the CDR3 reads CASSFSAGGQETQYF. In DNA, the CDR3 is TGTGCCAGCAGTTTCTCCGCGGGAGGGCAAGAGACCCAGTACTTC.